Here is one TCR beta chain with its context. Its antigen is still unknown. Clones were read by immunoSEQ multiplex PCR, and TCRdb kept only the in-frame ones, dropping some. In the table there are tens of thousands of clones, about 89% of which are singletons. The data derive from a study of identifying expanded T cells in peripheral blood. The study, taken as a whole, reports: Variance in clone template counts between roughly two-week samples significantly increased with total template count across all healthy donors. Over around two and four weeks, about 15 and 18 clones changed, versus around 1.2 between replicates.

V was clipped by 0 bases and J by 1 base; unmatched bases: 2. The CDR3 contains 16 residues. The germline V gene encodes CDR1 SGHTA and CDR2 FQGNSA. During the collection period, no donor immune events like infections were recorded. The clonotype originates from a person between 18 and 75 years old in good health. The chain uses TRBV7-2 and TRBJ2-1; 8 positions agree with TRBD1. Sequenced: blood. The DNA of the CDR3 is TGTGCCAGCAGCTTAGCGTGGGACAGGTCCTACAATGAGCAGTTCTTC. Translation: CASSLAWDRSYNEQFF.